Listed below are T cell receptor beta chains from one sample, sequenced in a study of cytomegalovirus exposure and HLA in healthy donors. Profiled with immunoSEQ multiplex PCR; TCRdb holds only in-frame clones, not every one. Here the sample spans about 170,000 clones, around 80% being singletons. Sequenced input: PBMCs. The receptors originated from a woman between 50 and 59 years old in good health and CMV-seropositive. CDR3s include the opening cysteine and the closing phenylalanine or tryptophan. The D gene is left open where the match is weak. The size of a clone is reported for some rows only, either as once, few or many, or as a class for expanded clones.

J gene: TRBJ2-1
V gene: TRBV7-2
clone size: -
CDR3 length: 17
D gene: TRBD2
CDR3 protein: CASSLKASGILYNEQFF
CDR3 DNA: TGTGCCAGCAGCTTAAAGGCTAGCGGGATCCTCTACAATGAGCAGTTCTTC

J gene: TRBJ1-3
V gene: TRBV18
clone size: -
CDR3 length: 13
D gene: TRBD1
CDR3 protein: CASSFGQGNTIYF
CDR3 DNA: TGTGCCAGCTCATTTGGACAGGGGAACACCATATATTTT

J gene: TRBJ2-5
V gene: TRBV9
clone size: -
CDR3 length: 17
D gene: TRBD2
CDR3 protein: CASSVATASGSQETQYF
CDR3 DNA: TGTGCCAGCAGCGTAGCTACGGCTAGCGGGTCCCAAGAGACCCAGTACTTC

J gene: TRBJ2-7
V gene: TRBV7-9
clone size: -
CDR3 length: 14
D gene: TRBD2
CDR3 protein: CASSLEASGIQQYF
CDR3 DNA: TGTGCCAGCAGCTTAGAAGCTAGCGGGATCCAGCAGTACTTC

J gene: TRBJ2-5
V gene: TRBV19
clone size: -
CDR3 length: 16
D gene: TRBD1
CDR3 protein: CASSIGYRDSQETQYF
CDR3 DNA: TGTGCCAGTAGTATTGGGTACCGGGACAGTCAAGAGACCCAGTACTTC

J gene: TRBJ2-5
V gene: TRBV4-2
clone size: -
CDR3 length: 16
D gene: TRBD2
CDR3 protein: CASSQAGGRAVETQYF
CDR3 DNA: TGTGCCAGCAGCCAAGCGGGCGGGAGGGCGGTGGAGACCCAGTACTTC

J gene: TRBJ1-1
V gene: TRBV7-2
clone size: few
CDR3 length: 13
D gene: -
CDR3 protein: CASSLASGGEAFF
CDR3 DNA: TGTGCCAGCAGCTTAGCTTCGGGAGGTGAAGCTTTCTTT

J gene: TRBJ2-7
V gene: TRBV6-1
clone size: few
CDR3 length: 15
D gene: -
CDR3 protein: CASSQGHPATYEQYF
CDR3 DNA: TGTGCCAGCAGTCAGGGACATCCGGCAACCTACGAGCAGTACTTC

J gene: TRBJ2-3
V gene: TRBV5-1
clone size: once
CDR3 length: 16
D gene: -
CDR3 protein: CASSLVAAGHTDTQYF
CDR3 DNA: TGCGCCAGCAGCTTGGTAGCGGCAGGACACACAGATACGCAGTATTTT

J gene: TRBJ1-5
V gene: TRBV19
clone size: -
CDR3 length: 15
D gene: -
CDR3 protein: CASSTQGRGNQPQHF
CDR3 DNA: TGTGCCAGTAGTACACAGGGTCGAGGCAATCAGCCCCAGCATTTT

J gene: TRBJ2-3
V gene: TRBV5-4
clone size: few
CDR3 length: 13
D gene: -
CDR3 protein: CASSPGSTDTQYF
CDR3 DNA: TGTGCCAGCAGCCCCGGTAGCACAGATACGCAGTATTTT

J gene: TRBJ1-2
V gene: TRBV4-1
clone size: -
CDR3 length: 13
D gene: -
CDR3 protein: CASSPNPGYGYTF
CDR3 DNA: TGCGCCAGCAGCCCCAACCCCGGCTATGGCTACACCTTC

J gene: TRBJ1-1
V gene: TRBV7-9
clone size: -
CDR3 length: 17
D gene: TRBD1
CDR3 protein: CSSSESDRAVPNTEAFF
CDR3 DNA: TGTTCCAGCAGCGAGTCGGACAGGGCCGTTCCCAACACTGAAGCTTTCTTT

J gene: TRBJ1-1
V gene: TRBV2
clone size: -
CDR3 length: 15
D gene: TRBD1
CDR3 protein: CASSGNGQGGDEAFF
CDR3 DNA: TGTGCCAGCAGCGGCAACGGACAGGGTGGGGATGAAGCTTTCTTT

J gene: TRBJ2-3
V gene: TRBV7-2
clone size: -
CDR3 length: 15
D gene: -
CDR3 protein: CASSLGASSTDTQYF
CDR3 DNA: TGTGCCAGCAGCTTGGGGGCCTCTAGCACAGATACGCAGTATTTT

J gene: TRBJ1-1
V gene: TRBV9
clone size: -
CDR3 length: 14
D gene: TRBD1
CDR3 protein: CASARTGDRTEAFF
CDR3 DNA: TGTGCCAGCGCCCGGACAGGGGATAGAACTGAAGCTTTCTTT

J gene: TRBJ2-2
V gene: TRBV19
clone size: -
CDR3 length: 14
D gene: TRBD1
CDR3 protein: CASKGTGVTGELFF
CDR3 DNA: TGTGCCAGTAAGGGGACAGGGGTCACCGGGGAGCTGTTTTTT

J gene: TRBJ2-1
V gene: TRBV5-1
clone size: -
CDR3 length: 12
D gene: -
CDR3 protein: CASSLSLNEQFF
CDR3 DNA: TGCGCCAGCAGCTTGTCCCTCAATGAGCAGTTCTTC

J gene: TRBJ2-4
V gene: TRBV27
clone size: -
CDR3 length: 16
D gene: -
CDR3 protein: CASSLSSGGHKNIQYF
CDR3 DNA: TGTGCCAGCAGTTTATCTTCGGGGGGCCACAAAAACATTCAGTACTTC

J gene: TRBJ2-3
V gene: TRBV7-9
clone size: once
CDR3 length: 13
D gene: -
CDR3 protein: CASLASGGDTQYF
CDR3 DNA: TGTGCCAGCTTGGCCAGCGGAGGGGATACGCAGTATTTT

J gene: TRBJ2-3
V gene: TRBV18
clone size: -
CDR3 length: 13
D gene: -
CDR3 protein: CASSRGGTDTQYF
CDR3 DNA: TGTGCCAGCAGCCGGGGTGGAACAGATACGCAGTATTTT

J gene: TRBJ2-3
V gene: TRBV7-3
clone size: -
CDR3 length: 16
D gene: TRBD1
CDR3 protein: CASSLPGTGGTDTQYF
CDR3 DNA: TGTGCCAGCAGCTTACCTGGGACAGGGGGCACAGATACGCAGTATTTT

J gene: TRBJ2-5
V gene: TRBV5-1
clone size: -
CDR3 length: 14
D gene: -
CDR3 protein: CASSLGTGEETQYF
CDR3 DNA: TGCGCCAGCAGCTTGGGAACGGGGGAGGAGACCCAGTACTTC

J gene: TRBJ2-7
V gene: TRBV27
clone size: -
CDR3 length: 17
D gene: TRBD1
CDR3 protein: CASSPGAVGTAAYEQYF
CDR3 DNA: TGTGCCAGCAGTCCCGGAGCCGTCGGGACAGCCGCCTACGAGCAGTACTTC

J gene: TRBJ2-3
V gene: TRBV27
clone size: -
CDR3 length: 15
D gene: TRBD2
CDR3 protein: CASSWGGPSTDTQYF
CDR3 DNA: TGTGCCAGCAGTTGGGGGGGTCCTAGCACAGATACGCAGTATTTT

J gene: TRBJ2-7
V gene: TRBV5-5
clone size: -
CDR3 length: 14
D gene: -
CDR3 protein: CASSLITLRGEQYF
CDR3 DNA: TGTGCCAGCAGCTTGATTACTCTTCGGGGCGAGCAGTACTTC

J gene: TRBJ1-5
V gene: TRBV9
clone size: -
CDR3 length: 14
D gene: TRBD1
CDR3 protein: CASSSTGGGQPQHF
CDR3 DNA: TGTGCCAGCAGCTCGACAGGGGGCGGTCAGCCCCAGCATTTT

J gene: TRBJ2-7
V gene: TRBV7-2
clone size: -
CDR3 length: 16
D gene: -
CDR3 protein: CASSLRSGPETYEQYF
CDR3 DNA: TGTGCCAGCAGCTTAAGGAGCGGACCTGAGACCTACGAGCAGTACTTC

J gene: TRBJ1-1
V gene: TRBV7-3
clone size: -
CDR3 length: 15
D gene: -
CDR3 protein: CASSLYGGPLTEAFF
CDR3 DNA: TGTGCCAGCAGCTTATACGGGGGGCCCCTCACTGAAGCTTTCTTT

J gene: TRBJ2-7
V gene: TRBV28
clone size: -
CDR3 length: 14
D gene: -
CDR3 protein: CASSWGKGAYEQYF
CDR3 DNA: TGTGCCAGCAGTTGGGGGAAGGGGGCCTACGAGCAGTACTTC

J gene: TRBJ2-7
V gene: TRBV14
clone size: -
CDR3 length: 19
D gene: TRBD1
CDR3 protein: CASSQDGTFSRDRDSEQYF
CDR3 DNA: TGTGCCAGCAGCCAAGATGGTACGTTCAGCCGGGACAGGGACAGCGAGCAGTACTTC

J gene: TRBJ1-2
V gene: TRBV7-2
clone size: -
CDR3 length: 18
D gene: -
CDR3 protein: CASRLGGDGPYRIYGYTF
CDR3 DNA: TGTGCCAGCAGACTAGGGGGAGACGGACCCTACCGGATCTATGGCTACACCTTC

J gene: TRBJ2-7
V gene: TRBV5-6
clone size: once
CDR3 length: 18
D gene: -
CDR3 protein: CASSMISTTRVRSYEQYF
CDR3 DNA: TGTGCCAGCAGCATGATTAGTACCACGAGGGTCAGGTCCTACGAGCAGTACTTC

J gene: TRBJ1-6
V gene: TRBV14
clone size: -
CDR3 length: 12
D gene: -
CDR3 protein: CASSPGVSPLHF
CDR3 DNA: TGTGCCAGCAGCCCCGGGGTATCACCCCTCCACTTT

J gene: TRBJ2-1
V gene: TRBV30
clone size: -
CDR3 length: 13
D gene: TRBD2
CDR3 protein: CAWTGLADNEQFF
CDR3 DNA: TGTGCCTGGACGGGACTAGCGGACAATGAGCAGTTCTTC

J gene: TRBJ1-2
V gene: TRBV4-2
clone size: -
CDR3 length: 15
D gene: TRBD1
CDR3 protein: CASSHGQGINYGYTF
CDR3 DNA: TGTGCCAGCAGTCATGGACAGGGAATTAACTATGGCTACACCTTC